Described below is a single T cell receptor (beta chain) sequence and its context. Its antigen remains undetermined. Base qualities are not provided; no much larger clone lies one nucleotide away. The CDR3, from cysteine to phenylalanine, totals 13 residues. The sequence is cut down to CDR3 DNA, 39 bases in frame from base 1. Trimming costs V 2 bases and J 6 bases, and their ends lie 9 bases apart. CDR1 and CDR2 (SEHNR, FQNEAQ) derive from the germline V gene (reference sequence). The data belong to a study of shared clonotypes between healthy human individuals (dated by TCRdb to 2019 to 2021). A note on the overall study: A few men and two women, aged 18 to 49 years, made up the cohort. Different laboratories and diverse techniques were used to prepare libraries and sequence TCR repertoires, to increase sequencing depth and limit assay-specific biases. For each donor, three plates each were used for CD4 naive and CD4 memory, two plates were used for CD8 naive, and one plate was used for CD8 memory. Each donor's leukapheresis produced roughly between about 0.8 and 10 billion PBMCs. Blood TCR repertoires of five healthy adults were deeply sequenced to estimate repertoire size and the extent of clonotype sharing between individuals. The investigation overall reported the following: Because the study included only a small number of donors, the genetic and exposure-history diversity represented was limited. Only blood was sampled, and tissue TCR repertoires likely differ from those in blood. Based on pairwise subsampling, the degree of clonotype sharing among donors was expected to be affected by sequencing depth. Compared with non-shared clonotypes, the clonotypes found in all four sorted-subset donors had higher generation probabilities. Across several donors, about 5.2% of naive CD4, over 3% of naive CD8, about 2.3% of memory CD4, and over 0.35% of memory CD8 clonotypes were shared. Incomplete sequencing was indicated by rarefaction of sorted-subset datasets, despite the large sequencing depth. Larger estimated clonotype richness was generally found for naive subsets than for memory subsets.

CD8 naive samples were obtained by positive selection for CCR7 among CD45RO-negative cells, yielding a CD45RA+CCR7+ population from which TemRA cells were excluded. Donors were healthy HIV-negative adults with no recently reported acute infections or vaccinations. All donors were Caucasian adults living in Nashville, Tennessee, USA. Blood was collected by leukapheresis, and PBMCs were isolated by Ficoll-Histopaque density gradient centrifugation and then cryopreserved in liquid nitrogen vapor phase. Analytical flow cytometry was used to check the purity and quantity of every magnetically sorted T cell population. Genomic DNA was isolated from every sorted fraction and measured by UV absorbance on a Nanodrop 2000c. TCR CDR3 regions were amplified from genomic DNA by multiplex PCR using the deep immunoSEQ assay. Genomic DNA extracted from each cell subset was distributed evenly over all wells of several immunoSEQ 96-well plates, and each plate served as one replicate. For sorted subsets, about 220 ng of genomic DNA, equivalent to 25,000 to 30,000 T cell genomes, went into each replicate PCR. Purified libraries were quantified with a Qubit 3.0 fluorometer, sized on a Bioanalyzer 2100, and re-quantified with the KAPA Library Quantification kit. Every immunoSEQ 96-well plate was sequenced on a dedicated single-read 150-cycle Illumina NextSeq 550 flow cell. On the authors' methods: Because only junctional sequences without quality scores were contained in the immunoSEQ output, filtering matching that applied to full-length reads could not be performed. Sequences were annotated with PyIR, a Python wrapper for IgBLAST v1.9, and V/J genes and CDR3 were assigned using IMGT germline references. Reads were filtered out if the reads had weak V/J assignments (E-value above 1e-6), no CDR3, stop codons, out-of-frame junctions, or ambiguous translated residues. V3J clonotypes were defined as sequences sharing the same inferred V gene, J gene, and CDR3 amino acid sequence. The percentage overlap between two repertoires was calculated by dividing the number of shared unique clonotypes by the size of the smaller repertoire. RTK rarefaction, the Chao1 estimator, and Recon v2.1 estimates of unobserved clonotypes were used to assess repertoire richness. Generation probabilities for all TCRbeta clonotypes obtained by the gDNA method from a handful of donors were computed using OLGA. TCRdb limited this immuneACCESS table to in-frame rearrangements with V and J called. A share of clones is missing; checked studies link under half to unresolved V genes, and the rest is unexplained. That table supplies the V and J calls and clone size; D and trimming were determined from the DNA. The sample table contains millions of clones; only one count was recorded for about 93% of them. Around 1.7% of the sample rests with the top ten.

This clonotype was obtained from a man aged 18-30 years in good health. Some clones in this sample may be carry-over from other donors' samples. Sequencing input: naive CD8+ T cells from PBMCs. Reading the label with the study, this specimen's cell subset or site is: CD45RA+CCR7+. The chain is assembled from TRBV7-9 and TRBJ2-3, with an unclear D gene assignment. The CDR3 reads CASSLTASDTQYF. The DNA is as follows: TGTGCCAGCAGCTTAACTGCGTCGGATACGCAGTATTTT.